This T cell receptor (beta chain) originates from a study of blood T cell repertoires in COVID-19. Turning to the study itself: Researchers got acute and convalescent COVID-19 samples from the United States, Italy and Spain. Nucleic acid was either cDNA or gDNA, and it came from T cells, B-cell-depleted T cells, or PBMCs.

Germline-derived CDR1 and CDR2 are MNHEY and SMNVEV (reference sequence). This CDR3 region has 13 residues. The ends were cut back, 2 bases at V and 1 base at J, with 6 bases in the middle. This clone has a single count. Other nucleotide sequences from this sample produce the same CDR3. Per the authors' pipeline: By means of reference gene primer amplification, nucleated cell counts were estimated. Assay: immunoSEQ multiplex PCR; the TCRdb copy retains only in-frame clones and omits some. V, J and clone size are taken as reported in that table, and D and trimming were inferred from the DNA itself. The table includes just over 300,000 clones, roughly 87% detected once.

The sequenced material came from peripheral blood. The chain uses TRBV27 and TRBJ2-7; D may be TRBD2 (6 bases). This receptor was taken from a man between 18 and 29 years old with active or convalescent COVID-19. CDR3: CASSLGGSYEQYF. As DNA, the CDR3 is TGTGCCAGCAGTTTAGGAGGGTCCTACGAGCAGTACTTC.